Listed here is a single T cell receptor (beta chain). This specimen comes from a study of control samples from healthy donors and cancer patients. In germline, CDR1 is SGHDN, CDR2 FVKESK. This CDR3 has 16 amino acids. V was shortened by 1 base and J by 4 bases, with 15 bases between the two germline ends. The data were produced by immunoSEQ multiplex PCR, yet TCRdb's version contains in-frame clones alone and is incomplete. This table holds around 86,000 clones, approximately 90% found once. The sequence was collected from a woman aged 55-69 years with head and neck cancer. Sequencing was carried out using PBMCs. The J gene is TRBJ2-3, the V gene TRBV14; D is perhaps TRBD1 or TRBD2 (5 bases each). DNA for the CDR3: TGTGCCAGCAGCCAAGTAACGGGGCTGACTTCAGATACGCAGTATTTT. It encodes CASSQVTGLTSDTQYF.